The TCR beta chain described here comes from a study of vaccination effects on CD4 cells after COVID-19. Study at large: Samples gathered post-vaccine arrived a median of 72 days past the second dose.

Within the ViraFEST assay, antigen-specific CD4+ T cells underwent expansion with viral peptide pools prior to sequencing. It was after nine to ten days of culture that CD4+ T cells were isolated. Participants were vaccinated with two doses of either the BNT162b2 or mRNA-1273 vaccine. Previously uninfected by SARS-CoV-2, the vaccine recipients also showed negative nucleocapsid antibodies. On day 3 and again on day 7, half the medium was replaced with IL-2 medium. CDR1 is SGHAT and CDR2 is FQNNGV in the germline V gene. V was trimmed by 1 base and J by 1 base, leaving 7 bases between them. The CDR3 is made up of 15 amino acids. General study results and limits: The study enrolled few convalescent patients and sampled no early post-infection timepoints.

This table comes from immunoSEQ multiplex PCR, and its TCRdb copy is limited to in-frame clones, with some not included. The table includes about 48,000 clones, 65% to 80% detected once. Concerning this clone: What it recognizes is unknown.

Source: CD4+ T cells from PBMCs cultured with HCoV-OC43 spike peptides, taken after COVID-19 vaccination. The subset here: HCoV-OC43 spike overlapping peptide pool stimulation. The V gene is TRBV11-2, the J gene TRBJ2-2; no clear D gene. The TCR was taken from a human donor who received a COVID-19 vaccine. CDR3 in DNA: TGTGCCAGCAGCTTAGTATCCGGGAACACCGGGGAGCTGTTTTTT. Its translation: CASSLVSGNTGELFF.